These 20 T cell receptor beta chains were sequenced from one sample in a study of blood T cell repertoires in COVID-19. TCRdb's table, derived via immunoSEQ multiplex PCR, lists solely in-frame clones and lacks some. The sample records some 220,000 clones, approximately 81% being singletons. Input material: peripheral blood. These receptors were collected from a man aged 50-60 years who had recovered from COVID-19.

J is TRBJ2-1 and V is TRBV27; D is perhaps TRBD1 (6 bases). This CDR3 comprises 16 residues. V was clipped by 0 bases and J by 5 bases, with 14 bases between them. Per germline, CDR1 MNHEY and CDR2 SMNVEV (reference sequence). Here the CDR3 DNA reads TGTGCCAGCAGTTTATCTTCTCCACAGGGAAACAATGAGCAGTTCTTC. It codes for CASSLSSPQGNNEQFF.

This chain connects TRBV3-1 (or the pseudogene TRBV3-2) to TRBJ2-5; 8 bases are shared with TRBD1. CDR1 and CDR2 from the germline V gene are LGHDT and YNNKEL (reference sequence). This CDR3 region has 14 residues. V shed 4 bases, J shed 2 bases, and the junction held 3 bases outside the gene matches. The DNA for the CDR3 is TGTGCCAGCAGCCCCCGACAGGGGCAAGAGACCCAGTACTTC. The encoded protein is CASSPRQGQETQYF.

The chain links TRBV7-9 to TRBJ2-6, with a possible D match to TRBD2 (5 bases). This CDR3 is 15 amino acids long. Trimming left V 2 bases short and J 0 bases short, with 5 bases between. CDR1 is SEHNR, CDR2 FQNEAQ, per germline (reference sequence). Here the CDR3 reads CASSLRGSGANVLTF. DNA of the CDR3: TGTGCCAGCAGCTTACGGGGCTCTGGGGCCAACGTCCTGACTTTC.

V gene TRBV12-3 or TRBV12-4 combines with J gene TRBJ2-5; D gene ambiguous. The CDR3 length is 12 residues. V shed 3 bases and J shed 5 bases, with 7 bases lying between them. The CDR3 DNA sequence: TGTGCCAGCAGTTTTCGTCGGGAGACCCAGTACTTC. Protein: CASSFRRETQYF.

This clone was recorded only once. V usage is TRBV6-5 and J usage is TRBJ2-3, with 7 nucleotides matching TRBD2. The CDR3 length is 14 residues. Trimming at V came to 7 bases and at J to 4 bases, leaving 8 bases not matched to a gene. CDR1 is MNHEY, CDR2 SVGAGI, per germline. This CDR3 reads CASTTLGGADTQYF. The CDR3 coding sequence is TGTGCCAGCACCACCCTGGGGGGGGCAGATACGCAGTATTTT.

The rearrangement links TRBV6-1 to TRBJ2-7; D is uncertain. This CDR3 contains 13 residues. Germline CDR1 and CDR2: MNHNS and SASEGT. The V end was cut by 2 bases, the J end by 4 bases, with 9 bases between. This CDR3 is CASSENSAYEQYF. CDR3 nucleotide sequence: TGTGCCAGCAGTGAAAATTCAGCGTACGAGCAGTACTTC.

The chain has TRBV7-9 and TRBJ1-2; the match to TRBD1 covers 8 bases. The CDR3 is made up of 14 amino acids. The V segment lost 4 bases and the J segment 4 bases; nucleotides outside the gene matches: 5. Germline V gene data show CDR1 as SEHNR and CDR2 as FQNEAQ (reference sequence). This chain's CDR3 is CASSSGQGAYGYTF. CDR3 DNA sequence: TGTGCCAGCAGCTCAGGACAGGGAGCCTATGGCTACACCTTC.

The rearrangement links TRBV5-1 to TRBJ1-1, with D maybe TRBD1 (5 bases). V was shortened by 0 bases and J by 2 bases, with 11 bases between the two germline ends. The CDR3 is 15 residues long. Germline V gives CDR1 SGHRS, CDR2 YFSETQ. The chain's CDR3 is CASSLAGATNTEAFF. The CDR3 region has the DNA TGCGCCAGCAGCTTGGCTGGGGCCACTAACACTGAAGCTTTCTTT.

V gene TRBV19 combines with J gene TRBJ1-2; 12 positions match TRBD1. Germline loops: CDR1 LNHDA, CDR2 SQIVND (reference sequence). Losses at the gene ends were 5 bases for V and 2 bases for J; bases not matched to a gene: 6. The CDR3 is made up of 16 amino acids. The CDR3: CASSSGTGGKNYGYTF. CDR3 nucleotides: TGTGCCAGTAGTTCCGGGACAGGGGGCAAGAACTATGGCTACACCTTC.

This chain links TRBV18 with TRBJ2-7, with 10 bases that match TRBD2. CDR3 length: 19 residues. The V gene's germline CDR1 is KGHSH and CDR2 LQKENI. The V gene end was trimmed by 0 bases and the J gene end by 5 bases; junction bases not matched to a gene: 16. The CDR3 reads CASSPPGLAGAAGNHEQYF. The CDR3 nucleotides read TGTGCCAGCTCACCACCAGGGCTAGCGGGAGCCGCGGGAAACCACGAGCAGTACTTC. Full variable domain (outside the CDR3, taken from reference TRBV18 and TRBJ2-7): NAGVMQNPRHLVRRRGQEARLRCSPMKGHSHVYWYRQLPEEGLKFMVYLQKENIIDESGMPKERFSAEFPKEGPSILRIQQVVRGDSAAYFCASSPPGLAGAAGNHEQYFGPGTRLTVT.

The rearrangement links TRBV18 to TRBJ2-7; weak D call: TRBD2 (6 bases). The CDR3 spans 14 residues. V was shortened by 8 bases and J by 6 bases, with 20 bases between the two germline ends. Germline V CDR1 and CDR2: KGHSH, LQKENI. CDR3 sequence: CASTVGHISGEQYF. Written as DNA, the CDR3 is TGTGCCAGCACTGTGGGCCACATTAGCGGCGAGCAGTACTTC.

The V gene is TRBV5-1, the J gene TRBJ2-5; 9 bases align to TRBD1. CDR3 length: 18 amino acids. V trimming: 4 bases; J trimming: 5 bases; junction bases outside the gene matches: 18. Germline CDR1 SGHRS, CDR2 YFSETQ. CDR3 sequence (DNA): TGCGCCAGCAGCACCAAGCCAACCAGGACAGGGGAACGGGAGACCCAGTACTTC. It specifies CASSTKPTRTGERETQYF.

This sequence joins TRBV5-6 and TRBJ2-3; 7 positions match TRBD1. V shed 1 base, J shed 3 bases, and the junction held 2 bases outside the gene matches. CDR3 length equals 14 residues. Germline CDR1 SGHDT, CDR2 YYEEEE. CDR3 residues: CASSLPGGTDTQYF. Written as DNA, the CDR3 is TGTGCCAGCAGCTTGCCAGGGGGAACAGATACGCAGTATTTT.

This sequence joins TRBV6-5 and TRBJ2-7, with TRBD1 as a possible D gene (5 bases). The V end lost 7 bases, the J end lost 6 bases, and 22 bases lay between the germline ends. The germline gives CDR1 MNHEY, CDR2 SVGAGI. This CDR3 is 15 amino acids long. The CDR3 sequence: CASTADRALRGEQYF. CDR3 DNA: TGTGCCAGCACCGCTGACCGGGCCCTAAGGGGCGAGCAGTACTTC.

This chain links TRBV28 with TRBJ1-1; D unresolved. Trimming shortened V by 6 bases and J by 1 base, and 15 bases separated the two germline ends. The CDR3 consists of 15 residues. Germline V gene lookup returns CDR1 MDHEN and CDR2 SYDVKM. The CDR3 reads CASSLSDTANTEAFF. In nucleotides, the CDR3 is TGTGCCAGCAGCCTTAGCGACACGGCGAACACTGAAGCTTTCTTT.

J is TRBJ2-3 and V is TRBV2, with TRBD1 identical over 7 bases. Germline-derived CDR1 and CDR2 are SNHLY and FYNNEI. The V and J ends lost 6 bases and 1 base, in that order; junction bases with no gene match: 7. This CDR3 contains 15 residues. The CDR3 spells CASRPTGVRTDTQYF. The DNA for the CDR3 is TGTGCCAGCAGACCTACAGGGGTTCGCACAGATACGCAGTATTTT.

This sequence joins TRBV28 and TRBJ1-5; no firm D call. The V gene lost 9 bases and the J gene lost 7 bases, with 16 bases spanning the gap. Germline V gene sequence: CDR1 MDHEN, CDR2 SYDVKM. This CDR3 contains 13 residues. DNA of the CDR3: TGTGCCAGTATAGACCGGTTGGAGCAGCCCCAGCATTTT. Residues: CASIDRLEQPQHF. The full variable domain, its missing parts supplied by reference TRBV28 and TRBJ1-5, is DVKVTQSSRYLVKRTGEKVFLECVQDMDHENMFWYRQDPGLGLRLIYFSYDVKMKEKGDIPEGYSVSREKKERFSLILESASTNQTSMYLCASIDRLEQPQHFGDGTRLSIL.

This clone was seen a single time. V gene TRBV15 combines with J gene TRBJ2-1; weak D call: TRBD2 (5 bases). The CDR3 runs 15 residues. Trimming removed 0 bases from V and 7 bases from J, with 13 bases in between. Germline V lookup: CDR1 LNHNV, CDR2 YYDKDF (reference sequence). This CDR3 is CATSRDSLASNEQFF. CDR3 coding DNA: TGTGCCACCAGCAGAGATTCCCTAGCATCGAATGAGCAGTTCTTC.

The J gene is TRBJ2-4, the V gene TRBV7-8; 8 bases align to TRBD2. CDR3 length: 15 amino acids. V trimming: 5 bases; J trimming: 7 bases; junction bases outside the gene matches: 10. Germline loops: CDR1 SGHVS, CDR2 FQNEAQ. Here the CDR3 reads CASSPERAGANIQYF. The CDR3 bases are TGTGCCAGCAGCCCCGAACGAGCGGGAGCGAACATTCAGTACTTC. The variable domain in full, with the rest retrieved from reference TRBV7-8 and TRBJ2-4, is GAGVSQSPRYKVAKRGQDVALRCDPISGHVSLFWYQQALGQGPEFLTYFQNEAQLDKSGLPSDRFFAERPEGSVSTLKIQRTQQEDSAVYLCASSPERAGANIQYFGAGTRLSVL.

This chain links TRBV5-1 with TRBJ2-6; possibly TRBD1 for D (6 bases). The CDR3 loop spans 16 amino acids. Germline CDR1 is SGHRS and CDR2 is YFSETQ. The V end lost 4 bases, the J end lost 0 bases, and 11 bases lay between the germline ends. CDR3 loop: CASSNGGPSGANVLTF. CDR3 bases: TGCGCCAGCAGCAATGGGGGCCCCTCTGGGGCCAACGTCCTGACTTTC.